These 3 T cell receptor beta chains came from one sample sequenced in a study of cytomegalovirus exposure and HLA in healthy donors. Using immunoSEQ multiplex PCR, the repertoire was profiled, and TCRdb retains in-frame clones only, with some absent. There are fewer than 90,000 clones in the sample; approximately 95% occur only once, and approximately 2.1% lies in the top ten. Specimen: PBMCs. These receptor sequences come from a young woman in good health and CMV-seronegative.

Worth noting for this clone: Compared with germline, one end of the junction differs, possibly owing to a read error. The rearrangement joins TRBV4-2 to TRBJ1-1, with a tentative D call TRBD1 (5 bases). The CDR3 is 11 residues long. CDR1 is LGHNA and CDR2 is YNFKEQ in the germline V gene. CDR3 amino acids: CASSRGILATF. The CDR3 bases are TGTGCCAGCAGTCGGGGGATCCTGGCTACCTTT.

CDR3 protein: CASNPMTSGVYEQYF. Here the CDR3 DNA reads TGTGCCAGCAACCCAATGACTAGCGGGGTTTACGAGCAGTACTTC. The genes are TRBV6-1 and TRBJ2-7, with TRBD2 matching 11 bases. Germline V gene sequence: CDR1 MNHNS, CDR2 SASEGT. CDR3 length equals 15 residues. V lost 7 bases to trimming and J lost 4 bases; unmatched junction nucleotides: 9.

The rearrangement links TRBV2 to TRBJ2-7, with D perhaps TRBD1 (6 bases). V lost 6 bases and J lost 4, with 19 bases in between. CDR3 length equals 15 residues. Germline values: CDR1 SNHLY, CDR2 FYNNEI. CDR3 nucleotides: TGTGCCAGCAGCGAGAACCTCGACAGGCTTTACGAGCAGTACTTC. Residues: CASSENLDRLYEQYF.